These 27 T cell receptor beta chains originate from one sample sequenced in a study of blood T cells in healthy people across ages. A second PCR, run for about 6 to 11 cycles, used a sample-barcoded 5' primer plus a J-beta primer mix. TCRdb passed the 5' RACE reads through MiXCR, listing each CDR3 protein once. Altogether roughly 1.5 million distinct CDR3 sequences are present, about 42% being singletons, with the ten largest covering about 4%. The sample was blood. The receptors derive from a woman in her late teens or twenties in good health.

The V gene is TRBV10-3, the J gene TRBJ2-3; 11 nucleotides agree with TRBD2. CDR3 length: 18 amino acids. The germline V gene encodes CDR1 ENHRY and CDR2 SYGVKD. The junction had 9 bases not matched to a gene; V was cut back by 4 bases and J by 0 bases. Here the CDR3 DNA reads TGTGCCATCAGTGCGACTAGCGGGGTGGAGTCTAGCACAGATACGCAGTATTTT. Translating it yields CAISATSGVESSTDTQYF.

The chain couples TRBV9 to TRBJ2-6; tentative D call: TRBD1 (5 bases). CDR3 length: 15 amino acids. Germline V lookup: CDR1 SGDLS, CDR2 YYNGEE. Trimming took 2 bases from V and 4 from J, leaving 10 bases between them. The CDR3, as DNA: TGTGCCAGCAGCGTCAGGACAACCGGGGCCAACGTCCTGACTTTC. Protein sequence: CASSVRTTGANVLTF.

This clonotype has only a few counts. CDR3 residues: CASSYGELFF. The DNA of the CDR3 is TGTGCCAGCAGCTATGGGGAGCTGTTTTTT. V and J are TRBV7-9 and TRBJ2-2; D gene ambiguous. The CDR3 length is 10 residues. Germline values: CDR1 SEHNR, CDR2 FQNEAQ (reference sequence). Trimming took 4 bases from V and 8 from J, leaving 2 bases between them.

Comment on this clonotype: The junction does not match germline at one end; this may be a read error. The chain couples TRBV30 to TRBJ1-2; D unresolved. The CDR3 runs to 14 residues. Germline CDR1 GTSNPN, CDR2 SVGIG (reference sequence). The DNA for the CDR3 is TGTGCCTGGAGTGTACTCGGCATGGGCTATGGCCACACCTTC. Translated, it gives CAWSVLGMGYGHTF.

This rearrangement joins TRBV20-1 to TRBJ2-6, with D possibly matching TRBD1 (5 bases). Per germline, CDR1 DFQATT and CDR2 SNEGSKA (reference sequence). The V and J ends lost 4 bases and 0 bases respectively, with 13 bases between them. CDR3 length equals 16 residues. The chain's CDR3 is CSATNRQSSGANVLTF. The DNA of the CDR3 is TGCAGTGCTACTAACAGGCAGTCCTCTGGGGCCAACGTCCTGACTTTC.

This clonotype was seen many times. The chain carries TRBV10-3 and TRBJ2-7; the D is unclear. The CDR3 contains 12 residues. The V end was cut by 4 bases, the J end by 3 bases, with 7 bases between. Per the germline V gene, CDR1 is ENHRY and CDR2 is SYGVKD. Written as DNA, the CDR3 is TGTGCCATCAGTGGGAAGAGCTACGAGCAGTACTTC. It encodes CAISGKSYEQYF.

The rearrangement uses TRBV29-1 and TRBJ2-1; TRBD2 matches at 8 bases. Germline V gene lookup returns CDR1 SQVTM and CDR2 ANQGSEA. The CDR3 runs to 13 residues. Trimming at V came to 4 bases and at J to 9 bases, leaving 8 bases not matched to a gene. The CDR3 sequence: CSVGGRTRTEQFF. In DNA form, the CDR3 reads TGCAGCGTTGGCGGGAGGACAAGGACTGAGCAGTTCTTC.

The rearrangement links TRBV6-2 or TRBV6-3 to TRBJ2-1; 8 positions match TRBD1. This CDR3 is built from 15 residues. Losses at the gene ends were 0 bases for V and 5 bases for J; bases not matched to a gene: 3. Germline V lookup: CDR1 MNHEY, CDR2 SVGEGT. CDR3 protein: CASSYSGQGNNEQFF. In DNA, the CDR3 is TGTGCCAGCAGTTACTCAGGACAGGGAAACAATGAGCAGTTCTTC.

The chain recombines TRBV29-1 with TRBJ2-5; D ambiguous. Germline V gene lookup returns CDR1 SQVTM and CDR2 ANQGSEA. CDR3 size: 13 residues. Trimming stripped 7 bases from V and 0 bases from J, with 12 bases between. CDR3 in DNA: TGCAGCGGTCAAACAGTGTACCAAGAGACCCAGTACTTC. It is translated as CSGQTVYQETQYF.

There are a few counts of this clonotype. CDR3 sequence (DNA): TGTGCCAGCAGCGTAGGCTCCAGCGGGGGGTACGATACGCAGTATTTT. Its protein product is CASSVGSSGGYDTQYF. This chain uses TRBV9 with TRBJ2-3; 9 bases agree with TRBD2. CDR1 SGDLS and CDR2 YYNGEE come from the germline V gene. The ends lost 0 bases at V and 6 bases at J; junction bases unmatched: 8. The CDR3 has 16 residues.

This clonotype appeared a few times. The chain carries TRBV6-6 and TRBJ2-1, with D maybe TRBD2 (5 bases). V was cut by 6 bases and J by 4 bases, with 16 bases left in between. CDR3 size: 15 residues. The germline V gene encodes CDR1 MNHNY and CDR2 SVGAGI (reference sequence). In nucleotides, the CDR3 is TGTGCCAGCAGCGGGCTCGGGGTCTCTTACAATGAGCAGTTCTTC. It codes for CASSGLGVSYNEQFF.

The chain combines TRBV4-3 with TRBJ1-1; maybe TRBD1 (5 bases). The CDR3 totals 16 residues. V lost 0 bases and J lost 8, with 19 bases in between. The V gene's germline CDR1 is LGHNA and CDR2 YSLEER. In DNA, the CDR3 is TGCGCCAGCAGCCAAGATGGGGCAGGAGGCCATGAGGAAGCTTTCTTT. Amino acid sequence: CASSQDGAGGHEEAFF.

This chain links TRBV4-1 with TRBJ1-1; D gene uncertain. Looked up from germline, CDR1 is MGHRA and CDR2 is YSYEKL. CDR3 length equals 15 residues. V lost 2 bases to trimming and J lost 0 bases, with 10 bases between them. This CDR3 is CASSQLHVMNTEAFF. CDR3 bases: TGCGCCAGCAGCCAATTACACGTTATGAACACTGAAGCTTTCTTT.

This clonotype was counted a few times. The chain joins TRBV4-1 to TRBJ2-5; 10 bases fit TRBD2. V lost 1 base, J lost 3 bases, and 2 bases stayed unmatched. Per germline, CDR1 MGHRA and CDR2 YSYEKL. This CDR3 is 15 amino acids long. The DNA of the CDR3 is TGCGCCAGCAGCCAAGTTACTAGCGGGGAAGAGACCCAGTACTTC. Protein sequence: CASSQVTSGEETQYF.

The V gene is TRBV18, the J gene TRBJ2-7; D not certain. The CDR3 length is 14 residues. Germline lookup yields CDR1 KGHSH and CDR2 LQKENI. With 2 bases removed from V and 1 base from J, the gap between germline ends came to 9 bases. CDR3 bases: TGTGCCAGCTCACCAGAGACAAGTTCCTACGAGCAGTACTTC. Encoded protein: CASSPETSSYEQYF.

The chain recombines TRBV4-3 with TRBJ1-1, with TRBD1 identical over 7 bases. The CDR3 length is 14 residues. V was pared by 4 bases and J by 7 bases, with 9 bases of the junction left unmatched. Germline V lookup: CDR1 LGHNA, CDR2 YSLEER. CDR3 loop: CASSPGGNGDEAFF. CDR3 nucleotide sequence: TGCGCCAGCAGCCCAGGGGGGAATGGGGATGAAGCTTTCTTT.

The table lists this clonotype with a few counts. The V call is TRBV12-5, the J call TRBJ2-1; possibly TRBD2 for D (5 bases). Germline V gene lookup returns CDR1 LGHNT and CDR2 FRNRAP. The CDR3 sequence is 15 residues long. V was cut by 1 base and J by 4 bases, with 11 bases left in between. This CDR3 reads CASGLGSGTYNEQFF. The CDR3 DNA reads TGTGCTAGTGGTTTGGGGAGCGGAACATACAATGAGCAGTTCTTC.

A few counts support this clonotype. This sequence may be a read error, since a much larger clone differs from it by one base. This chain joins TRBV7-9 and TRBJ2-3; D is perhaps TRBD2 (5 bases). V was cut by 8 bases and J by 5 bases, with 14 bases left in between. Germline-derived CDR1 and CDR2 are SEHNR and FQNEAQ (reference sequence). The CDR3 has 13 amino acids. Here the CDR3 DNA reads TGTGCCAGCGCCCGGGGAGAACAAGATACGCAGTATTTT. Encoded protein: CASARGEQDTQYF.

V is TRBV7-2 and J is TRBJ2-7; 10 nucleotides line up with TRBD2. The germline V gene encodes CDR1 SGHTA and CDR2 FQGNSA. The CDR3 is 15 amino acids. V was clipped by 5 bases and J by 1 base; unmatched bases: 5. This CDR3 reads CASSIGLAASYEQYF. The CDR3 DNA follows: TGTGCCAGCAGCATCGGACTAGCGGCGTCCTACGAGCAGTACTTC.

The rearrangement uses TRBV7-3 and TRBJ2-1; 11 nucleotides match TRBD2. Germline CDR1 reads SGHTA; CDR2 reads FQGTGA. Unmatched junction bases numbered 4, after V lost 1 base and J lost 5 bases. The CDR3 contains 16 residues. The CDR3 region is CASSLIGTSGNNEQFF. CDR3 in DNA: TGTGCCAGCAGCTTAATTGGGACTAGCGGAAACAATGAGCAGTTCTTC.

This clonotype occurred a few times. The rearrangement uses TRBV20-1 and TRBJ2-5; D remains ambiguous. The CDR3 sequence is 13 residues long. From germline, CDR1 is DFQATT and CDR2 SNEGSKA (reference sequence). The V end was cut by 3 bases, the J end by 0 bases, with 8 bases between. Written as DNA, the CDR3 is TGCAGTGCTAGGCACAACTACCAAGAGACCCAGTACTTC. Translation gives CSARHNYQETQYF.

The rearrangement links TRBV5-6 to TRBJ1-1, with a possible D match to TRBD1 (5 bases). The CDR3 covers 15 residues. Germline V lookup: CDR1 SGHDT, CDR2 YYEEEE. Trimming removed 1 base at V and 7 bases at J, with 17 bases between. This CDR3 reads CASSLRLRVFGEAFF. CDR3 sequence (DNA): TGTGCCAGCAGCTTGAGGCTCAGGGTATTCGGTGAAGCTTTCTTT.

This clonotype was detected a few times. The genes are TRBV7-2 and TRBJ2-7; perhaps TRBD2 as D (5 bases). Germline V lookup: CDR1 SGHTA, CDR2 FQGNSA. The CDR3 totals 15 residues. V was pared by 3 bases and J by 3 bases, with 15 bases between. This chain's CDR3 is CASSFTRGKFYEQYF. DNA of the CDR3: TGTGCCAGCAGCTTCACTAGAGGGAAATTCTACGAGCAGTACTTC.

This chain uses TRBV4-3 with TRBJ1-4, with 9 bases fitting TRBD1. This CDR3 spans 16 amino acids. Germline values: CDR1 LGHNA, CDR2 YSLEER. Trimming cost V 3 bases and J 8 bases; bases outside gene matches: 10. The CDR3 DNA is TGCGCCAGCAGCCATGTACCGGGACAGGGAGGAGAAAAACTGTTTTTT. Protein: CASSHVPGQGGEKLFF.

The chain recombines TRBV4-3 with TRBJ2-5; D call uncertain. Germline values: CDR1 LGHNA, CDR2 YSLEER. The CDR3 contains 13 residues. V lost 2 bases to trimming and J lost 11 bases, with 15 bases between them. This CDR3 is CASSQLAPDEQYF. The CDR3 region has the DNA TGCGCCAGCAGCCAATTAGCTCCGGATGAGCAGTACTTC.

V and J are TRBV6-2 or TRBV6-3 and TRBJ2-5, with D perhaps TRBD2 (5 bases). The germline V and J ends were trimmed by 5 bases and 1 base, with 14 bases remaining between them. Germline V gene sequence: CDR1 MNHEY, CDR2 SVGEGT. The CDR3 sequence is 15 residues long. The CDR3 spells CASSAGTAPQETQYF. CDR3 DNA sequence: TGTGCCAGCAGTGCGGGCACGGCTCCCCAAGAGACCCAGTACTTC.

V and J are TRBV18 and TRBJ1-2; D uncertain. The CDR3 has 15 residues. Trimming left V 3 bases short and J 0 bases short, with 11 bases between. Germline lookup yields CDR1 KGHSH and CDR2 LQKENI. The CDR3 region is CASSPDMFPNYGYTF. The CDR3 DNA sequence: TGTGCCAGCTCACCTGACATGTTCCCTAACTATGGCTACACCTTC.